This T cell receptor (beta chain) was sequenced for a study of beta chain features in type 1 diabetes. Study conclusions and caveats: More deletions and fewer insertions at VDJ junctions were seen in type 1 diabetes patients.

Expressed TCRB transcripts were sequenced because the isolated RNA had all been reverse transcribed beforehand. Libraries were prepared by immunoSEQ multiplex PCR; TCRdb keeps only in-frame clonotypes and omits some of them. The profile shows under 450,000 clones, approximately 14% of them singletons. With regard to this clone: Antigen unknown.

The length of the CDR3 is 11 residues. Germline V CDR1 and CDR2: SGHTA, FQGNSA. V was trimmed by 5 bases and J by 3 bases, leaving 5 bases between them. Heparinised blood was drawn once per donor, averaging roughly 120 mL. Purity above 95% was achieved in all sorted populations. The material sequenced was naive CD4+ T cells from blood. The receptor was isolated from a man aged 30 to 45 in good health. The gene calls are TRBV7-2 and TRBJ2-7; D is unresolved. The chain's CDR3 is CASSPDYEQYF. In nucleotides, the CDR3 is TGTGCCAGCAGCCCCGACTACGAGCAGTACTTC.